The present TCR beta chain was sequenced within a study of vaccination effects on CD4 cells after COVID-19. Study as a whole: Following the second dose by a median of 72 days, the post-vaccine samples were obtained.

Repertoires were generated with immunoSEQ multiplex PCR, while TCRdb's copy carries only in-frame clones and drops some. Among roughly 70,000 clones listed, approximately 76% were seen once. Sequencing followed a ViraFEST assay step that expanded antigen-specific CD4+ T cells with viral peptide pools. Scientists isolated CD4+ T cells after an approximately 10-day culture period ended. All study participants received two doses of BNT162b2 or mRNA-1273 vaccine. Among the vaccine recipients, none had a prior SARS-CoV-2 infection, and nucleocapsid antibodies were negative. The culture medium for over 1.5 million PBMC per well included roughly 10 IU/ml IL-2 and roughly 10 ug/ml peptides. The CDR3 contains 13 residues. The V end lost 4 bases, the J end lost 0 bases, and 3 bases lay between the germline ends. Germline assignment: CDR1 LGHDT and CDR2 YNNKEL (reference sequence). Only a few counts were recorded for this clone. What it recognizes is unknown.

J is TRBJ2-2 and V is TRBV3-1 (or the pseudogene TRBV3-2), with unresolved D. The sample in question was CD4+ T cells from PBMCs cultured with HCoV-OC43 spike peptides, obtained after COVID-19 vaccination. Subset described: HCoV-OC43 spike overlapping peptide pool stimulation. This clonotype was obtained from a human donor who received a COVID-19 vaccine. CDR3 loop: CASSLANTGELFF. The CDR3 DNA sequence: TGTGCCAGCAGCCTCGCGAACACCGGGGAGCTGTTTTTT.